The clone carrying this T cell receptor beta chain occurred a few times. The antigen is unknown. This specimen belongs to a study of T cells after yellow fever vaccination. Study results and limitations: The secondary response peaked faster, at day 5 versus 15, but was weaker.

CDR1 is GTSNPN and CDR2 is SVGIG in the germline V gene (reference sequence). The CDR3 covers 11 residues. V dropped 6 bases and J dropped 11 bases, with 14 bases sitting between them. TCRdb passed the 5' RACE reads through MiXCR, listing each CDR3 protein once. This sample has about 630,000 distinct CDR3 sequences, with about 12% found just once. The receptor's source is a man aged 25 to 45 who received the YFV17D yellow fever vaccine. The chain employs TRBV30 and TRBJ2-1; D is possibly TRBD1 (6 bases). This sample comprised PBMCs, obtained on the day of the yellow fever booster vaccination. This CDR3 is CACYFGGQQFF. The DNA of the CDR3 is TGTGCCTGCTATTTTGGGGGCCAGCAGTTCTTC.